These 22 T cell receptor beta chains originate from one sample sequenced in a study of cytomegalovirus exposure and HLA in healthy donors. Clones were read by immunoSEQ multiplex PCR, and TCRdb kept only the in-frame ones, dropping some. In the table there are around 300,000 clones, nearly 90% of which are singletons. The source material was PBMCs. Source of these receptors: a man aged 25-45 years in good health and CMV-seronegative.

The chain employs TRBV2 and TRBJ2-2, with 11 bases identical to TRBD2. V trimming: 4 bases; J trimming: 3 bases; junction bases outside the gene matches: 4. This CDR3 has 16 residues. Germline V gives CDR1 SNHLY, CDR2 FYNNEI. CDR3 sequence: CASSGLAGTYTGELFF. In nucleotides, the CDR3 is TGTGCCAGCAGTGGACTAGCGGGGACCTACACCGGGGAGCTGTTTTTT.

This clone was counted between two and nine times. This sequence joins TRBV2 and TRBJ2-3; 8 bases line up with TRBD2. Germline-derived CDR1 and CDR2 are SNHLY and FYNNEI. After removal of 0 bases from V and 3 bases from J, the junction contained 8 bases not matched to a gene. The CDR3 spans 17 residues. CDR3 bases: TGTGCCAGCAGTGAAGCGCCGGGGGGGCTAGTAACAGATACGCAGTATTTT. It encodes CASSEAPGGLVTDTQYF.

The chain has TRBV11-2 and TRBJ1-6; maybe TRBD1 (6 bases). V was cut by 4 bases and J by 10 bases, with 8 bases left in between. The CDR3 has 12 residues. Germline V gives CDR1 SGHAT, CDR2 FQNNGV. The DNA for the CDR3 is TGTGCCAGCAGCTCAGGGGTATCACCCCTCCACTTT. Translation: CASSSGVSPLHF.

The chain recombines TRBV2 with TRBJ2-3, with TRBD2 matching over 8 bases. CDR3 length: 17 residues. The trim removed 3 bases at V and 0 bases at J, leaving 8 bases unmatched. Germline CDR1 reads SNHLY; CDR2 reads FYNNEI. CDR3 DNA sequence: TGTGCCAGCAGTGACTCCAGCGGGGGTTTTAGCACAGATACGCAGTATTTT. As protein: CASSDSSGGFSTDTQYF. The variable domain in full, with the rest retrieved from reference TRBV2 and TRBJ2-3, is EPEVTQTPSHQVTQMGQEVILRCVPISNHLYFYWYRQILGQKVEFLVSFYNNEISEKSEIFDDQFSVERPDGSNFTLKIRSTKLEDSAMYFCASSDSSGGFSTDTQYFGPGTRLTVL.

The chain joins TRBV19 to TRBJ1-1, with 7 bases that match TRBD1. This CDR3 is 15 amino acids long. Germline V gene sequence: CDR1 LNHDA, CDR2 SQIVND (reference sequence). Germline trimming cut 9 bases from V and 2 bases from J; bases unmatched to any gene: 12. CDR3: CASQNRGMGNTEAFF. The CDR3 DNA reads TGTGCCAGCCAAAACAGGGGAATGGGAAACACTGAAGCTTTCTTT.

The rearrangement links TRBV4-3 to TRBJ1-2; D ambiguous. Germline CDR1 is LGHNA and CDR2 is YSLEER. Trimming stripped 0 bases from V and 8 bases from J, with 16 bases between. The CDR3 totals 15 residues. CDR3 protein: CASSQDFTEVMGYTF. CDR3 in DNA: TGCGCCAGCAGCCAAGATTTCACGGAGGTAATGGGCTACACCTTC.

This sequence joins TRBV10-3 and TRBJ1-1; no definite D call. This CDR3 contains 15 residues. The germline V gene has CDR1 ENHRY and CDR2 SYGVKD. V lost 7 bases and J 1 base, leaving 16 bases between the germline ends. The CDR3 coding sequence is TGTGCCATCATCCGAGGACTGCCTGGGAACACTGAAGCTTTCTTT. This translates into CAIIRGLPGNTEAFF.

V is TRBV14 and J is TRBJ2-3, with 7 bases fitting TRBD1. The junction had 15 bases not matched to a gene; V was cut back by 4 bases and J by 5 bases. Germline V gene sequence: CDR1 SGHDN, CDR2 FVKESK. The CDR3 covers 17 residues. For the CDR3, the DNA is TGTGCCAGCAGCCCTCAAGGCACAGGGGTGATCGAAGATACGCAGTATTTT. Its translation is CASSPQGTGVIEDTQYF.

The rearrangement uses TRBV6-6 and TRBJ2-1; possibly TRBD2 for D (5 bases). CDR3 length equals 16 residues. The V gene lost 0 bases and the J gene lost 6 bases, with 15 bases spanning the gap. Germline V gene sequence: CDR1 MNHNY, CDR2 SVGAGI (reference sequence). The CDR3 here is CASSYSREKPINEQFF. CDR3 in DNA: TGTGCCAGCAGTTACTCTCGGGAAAAACCCATCAATGAGCAGTTCTTC.

V and J are TRBV4-1 and TRBJ1-2, with D maybe TRBD1 (5 bases). Trimming removed 0 bases from V and 8 bases from J, with 16 bases in between. Looked up from germline, CDR1 is MGHRA and CDR2 is YSYEKL. The CDR3 loop spans 15 amino acids. CDR3 nucleotides: TGCGCCAGCAGCCAAGAAGAACGGGGGGTCTGGGGCTACACCTTC. Translated, it gives CASSQEERGVWGYTF.

The V and J genes are TRBV5-4 and TRBJ2-7; 11 bases line up with TRBD2. The CDR3 contains 20 residues. Germline-derived CDR1 and CDR2 are SGHNT and YYREEE (reference sequence). The V and J ends lost 4 bases and 0 bases, in that order; junction bases with no gene match: 18. DNA of the CDR3: TGTGCCAGCAGCGGGGGGGTTCCGGGACTAGCGGCTTCCAACTCCTACGAGCAGTACTTC. This gives the protein CASSGGVPGLAASNSYEQYF.

The chain links TRBV18 to TRBJ1-2; 10 bases map to TRBD1. V lost 3 bases, J lost 4 bases, and 5 bases stayed unmatched. CDR3 size: 15 residues. CDR1 is KGHSH and CDR2 is LQKENI in the germline V gene. CDR3: CASSPGQGQFYGYTF. In DNA form, the CDR3 reads TGTGCCAGCTCACCGGGACAGGGGCAATTCTATGGCTACACCTTC.

This chain links TRBV29-1 with TRBJ1-1; tentative D call: TRBD1 (6 bases). V lost 0 bases and J 4 bases, leaving 15 bases between the germline ends. In germline, CDR1 is SQVTM, CDR2 ANQGSEA. The CDR3 runs 15 residues. The CDR3: CSVEDLRTASTEAFF. For the CDR3, the DNA is TGCAGCGTTGAAGATCTACGGACAGCTTCCACTGAAGCTTTCTTT.

The chain couples TRBV7-2 to TRBJ1-5; 8 nucleotides align to TRBD1. Germline assignment: CDR1 SGHTA and CDR2 FQGNSA. The length of the CDR3 is 18 residues. V lost 5 bases and J lost 1; bases outside the gene matches: 13. The CDR3 bases are TGTGCCAGCAGCCTAAACTCAGGACAGGGTAGGAGCAATCAGCCCCAGCATTTT. This sequence encodes CASSLNSGQGRSNQPQHF.

This chain joins TRBV5-6 and TRBJ1-1, with D perhaps TRBD1 (6 bases). V was pared by 5 bases and J by 8 bases, with 13 bases between. This CDR3 contains 12 residues. CDR1 is SGHDT, CDR2 YYEEEE, per germline. CDR3 amino acids: CASSQQGTEAFF. As DNA, the CDR3 is TGTGCCAGCAGTCAACAGGGTACCGAAGCTTTCTTT.

Worth noting for this clone: One end of the junction varies from germline; a read error may be responsible. The V and J genes are TRBV27 and TRBJ1-6; D remains ambiguous. The CDR3 loop spans 16 amino acids. Germline CDR1 reads MNHEY; CDR2 reads SMNVEV (reference sequence). Written as DNA, the CDR3 is TGTGCCAGCAGTCTATCTCTCGCAGGTGCCAATTCACCCCTCCACTTT. This translates into CASSLSLAGANSPLHF.

The chain uses TRBV7-9 and TRBJ2-5; TRBD1 aligns across 9 bases. Germline CDR1 reads SEHNR; CDR2 reads FQNEAQ (reference sequence). V dropped 5 bases and J dropped 1; count of bases not matched to a gene: 2. CDR3 length: 14 amino acids. Here the CDR3 DNA reads TGTGCCAGCAGCCGACAGGGGGGCCAAGAGACCCAGTACTTC. It encodes CASSRQGGQETQYF.

The rearrangement joins TRBV27 to TRBJ2-7; 8 bases agree with TRBD1. This CDR3 region has 13 residues. The trim removed 3 bases at V and 6 bases at J, leaving 4 bases unmatched. Germline CDR1 and CDR2: MNHEY and SMNVEV (reference sequence). The CDR3 here is CASSFKQGGEQYF. The CDR3 DNA reads TGTGCCAGCAGTTTCAAACAGGGGGGCGAGCAGTACTTC.

The V gene is TRBV7-9, the J gene TRBJ2-3; TRBD1 matches at 7 bases. Unmatched junction bases numbered 4, after V lost 4 bases and J lost 0 bases. The CDR3 runs 15 residues. CDR1 and CDR2 (germline): SEHNR, FQNEAQ (reference sequence). The DNA of the CDR3 is TGTGCCAGCAGCTCGGGACAGTTTAGCACAGATACGCAGTATTTT. Its translation is CASSSGQFSTDTQYF.

The CDR3 DNA sequence: TGTGCCATCAGTGAGTCGGGAGGGGCTAGCACAGATACGCAGTATTTT. It is translated as CAISESGGASTDTQYF. The chain recombines TRBV10-3 with TRBJ2-3, with 7 bases identical to TRBD2. CDR3 length: 16 residues. Germline loops: CDR1 ENHRY, CDR2 SYGVKD. Losses at the gene ends were 0 bases for V and 0 bases for J; bases not matched to a gene: 3.

This clone was seen a few times. V usage is TRBV10-3 and J usage is TRBJ2-5, with a possible D match to TRBD2 (6 bases). Germline V gives CDR1 ENHRY, CDR2 SYGVKD. V lost 6 bases and J lost 5, with 22 bases in between. The CDR3 covers 16 residues. CDR3 sequence: CAIRRGGGAQVETQYF. DNA for the CDR3: TGTGCCATCAGGAGGGGAGGCGGGGCTCAGGTTGAGACCCAGTACTTC.

This clone occurred once. The V and J genes are TRBV6-1 and TRBJ1-5, with D maybe TRBD1 (6 bases). V lost 10 bases and J 0 bases, leaving 16 bases between the germline ends. The CDR3 contains 15 residues. Germline-derived CDR1 and CDR2 are MNHNS and SASEGT. CDR3 sequence: CAITGLTDSNQPQHF. In nucleotides, the CDR3 is TGTGCCATCACAGGGCTGACGGATAGCAATCAGCCCCAGCATTTT.